This T cell receptor beta chain was captured in a study of blood T cell repertoires in COVID-19. Overall study: Samples taken during acute and convalescent COVID-19 were collected in the United States, Italy and Spain.

Germline V lookup: CDR1 SQVTM, CDR2 ANQGSEA. V shed 6 bases and J shed 10 bases, with 23 bases lying between them. The CDR3 sequence is 14 residues long. Profiled with immunoSEQ multiplex PCR; TCRdb holds only in-frame clones, not every one. The sample yields 200,000 to 250,000 clones, roughly four fifths seen once. This sequence was found in a woman aged 70-85 years with acute or convalescent COVID-19. Sequenced input: peripheral blood. The V and J genes are TRBV29-1 and TRBJ2-3; perhaps TRBD1 as D (6 bases). The CDR3 here is CSVYQEVKQGPQYF. CDR3 in DNA: TGCAGCGTGTACCAAGAAGTTAAACAGGGACCGCAGTATTTT.